The present T cell receptor (beta chain) was sequenced within a study of early T cells in non-severe SARS-CoV-2 infection. At the level of the study: From unsorted whole blood, bulk RNA was sequenced, and the chains remained unpaired. Study observations and caveats: The study's VDJdb matching favored anti-spike CD8 responses and missed private and CD4 specificities.

With regard to this clonotype: The antigen is not known.

Germline V gene lookup returns CDR1 LGHDT and CDR2 YNNKEL (reference sequence). The V end lost 1 base, the J end lost 0 bases, and 18 bases lay between the germline ends. This CDR3 has 19 amino acids. In TCRdb, the 5' RACE reads were re-called with MiXCR into one record per CDR3 protein. In the table there are 60,000 to 75,000 distinct CDR3 sequences, 3.5% to 6% of which are singletons. This receptor was taken from an adult who was a healthcare worker with PCR-confirmed SARS-CoV-2 infection or an uninfected control (not recorded which). The donor label of this sample is uncertain. The sequences come from whole blood, collected at baseline. This chain links TRBV3-1 with TRBJ1-4; D is ambiguous. The CDR3, as DNA: TGTGCCAGCAGCCAAGCGAACGGCGCCGCCGCCGCAACTAATGAAAAACTGTTTTTT. The encoded protein is CASSQANGAAAATNEKLFF.